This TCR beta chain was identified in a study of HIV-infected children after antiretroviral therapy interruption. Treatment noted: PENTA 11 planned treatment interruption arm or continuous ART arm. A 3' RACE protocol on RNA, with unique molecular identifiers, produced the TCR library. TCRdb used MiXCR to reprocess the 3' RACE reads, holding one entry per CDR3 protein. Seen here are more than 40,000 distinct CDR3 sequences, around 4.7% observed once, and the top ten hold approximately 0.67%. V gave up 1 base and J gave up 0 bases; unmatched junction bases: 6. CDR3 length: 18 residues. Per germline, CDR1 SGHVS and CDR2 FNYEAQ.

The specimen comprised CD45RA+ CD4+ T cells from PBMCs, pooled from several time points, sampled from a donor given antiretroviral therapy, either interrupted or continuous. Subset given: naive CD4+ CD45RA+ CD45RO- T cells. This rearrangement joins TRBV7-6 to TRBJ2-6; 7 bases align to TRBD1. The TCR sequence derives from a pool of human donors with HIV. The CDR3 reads CASSLEDRRSSGANVLTF. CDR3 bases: TGTGCCAGCAGCTTAGAGGACAGGAGGAGCTCTGGGGCCAACGTCCTGACTTTC.